This T cell receptor (beta chain) was retrieved from a study of PD-1 blockade in classical Hodgkin lymphoma. Broader study findings: Researchers reported that CD4+ TCR diversity, though not CD8+, rose significantly by C4D1. Anyone who began nivolumab under 1 year after ASCT was excluded. The causes of the repertoire differences, possibly disease activity or prior therapy, remain undefined.

Relapses following autologous stem cell transplantation were seen in all patients, with brentuximab vedotin exposure varying. Comment on this clone: Its antigen is not identified.

With 0 bases removed from V and 6 bases from J, the gap between germline ends came to 14 bases. The germline V gene has CDR1 LNHNV and CDR2 YYDKDF (reference sequence). The CDR3 spans 16 residues. Sequenced by immunoSEQ multiplex PCR; TCRdb stores in-frame clones only, minus some. The data hold around 20,000 clones, with around 80% observed a single time. This sequence joins TRBV15 and TRBJ2-2; no clear D. The source of this sequence is a human donor with classical Hodgkin lymphoma. The specimen comprised peripheral blood mononuclear cells (PBMCs), sampled before the second cycle of nivolumab. CDR3 nucleotides: TGTGCCACCAGCAGAGAAACAGCACGGAGCCCCGGGGAGCTGTTTTTT. Its protein product is CATSRETARSPGELFF.